One and the same sample provided the 8 T cell receptor beta chains below, sequenced in a study of T cell responses to AZD1222 COVID-19 vaccine. Generated by immunoSEQ multiplex PCR, the TCRdb table keeps only in-frame clones and is missing some. This table holds fewer than 200,000 clones, about 92% found once. This sample comprised peripheral blood, obtained on day 0 of MenACWY control vaccination. The source of these receptors is an adult in good health.

Only a few counts were recorded for this clone. The gene calls are TRBV4-1 and TRBJ1-2; tentatively, D is TRBD1 (6 bases). The V end was cut by 4 bases, the J end by 5 bases, with 20 bases between. The CDR3 totals 16 residues. Germline V gives CDR1 MGHRA, CDR2 YSYEKL. In DNA form, the CDR3 reads TGCGCCAGCAGCCCAGGGCCGTCAGGGGCTATTTATGGCTACACCTTC. Translating gives CASSPGPSGAIYGYTF.

The chain carries TRBV7-6 and TRBJ1-5; D is perhaps TRBD1 (5 bases). Per the germline V gene, CDR1 is SGHVS and CDR2 is FNYEAQ. The CDR3 has 15 residues. V lost 5 bases and J 1 base, leaving 12 bases between the germline ends. This chain's CDR3 is CASSPSRGSNQPQHF. CDR3 nucleotides: TGTGCCAGCAGCCCCTCACGGGGGAGCAATCAGCCCCAGCATTTT.

The rearrangement joins TRBV12-3 or TRBV12-4 to TRBJ1-2, with D possibly matching TRBD1 (6 bases). This CDR3 has 13 amino acids. Trimming took 2 bases from V and 8 from J, leaving 12 bases between them. CDR3 in DNA: TGTGCCAGCAGTTTAAACAGGGCTTGGGGCTACACCTTC. This gives the protein CASSLNRAWGYTF.

This clone was seen a single time. The genes are TRBV7-3 and TRBJ2-1, with 9 bases matching TRBD2. V was clipped by 3 bases and J by 7 bases; unmatched bases: 7. In germline, CDR1 is SGHTA, CDR2 FQGTGA. CDR3 length: 15 residues. Here the CDR3 DNA reads TGTGCCAGCAGCTTGGGCGGGAGGGCCGGAAATGAGCAGTTCTTC. Its protein product is CASSLGGRAGNEQFF.

The chain has TRBV4-1 and TRBJ1-6, with 8 bases identical to TRBD1. The trim removed 6 bases at V and 5 bases at J, leaving 6 bases unmatched. CDR1 is MGHRA, CDR2 YSYEKL, per germline. The CDR3 covers 15 residues. CDR3 protein: CASRPPTGDNSPLHF. Written as DNA, the CDR3 is TGCGCCAGCAGACCTCCGACAGGGGATAATTCACCCCTCCACTTT.

This clone was seen only once. This sequence joins TRBV19 and TRBJ1-2, with a possible D match to TRBD1 (6 bases). Germline CDR1 reads LNHDA; CDR2 reads SQIVND (reference sequence). CDR3 size: 15 residues. V lost 7 bases, J lost 5 bases, and 20 bases lay in between. The CDR3 sequence is CASTISPGAGYGYTF. The CDR3 DNA follows: TGTGCCAGTACCATTTCTCCGGGGGCTGGATATGGCTACACCTTC.

The V gene is TRBV7-2, the J gene TRBJ1-1; possible D gene TRBD1, 6 bases. Germline loops: CDR1 SGHTA, CDR2 FQGNSA. V was shortened by 5 bases and J by 1 base, with 14 bases between the two germline ends. The CDR3 covers 15 residues. The CDR3 sequence: CASSQGRTTNTEAFF. The DNA of the CDR3 is TGTGCCAGCAGCCAGGGGAGGACAACGAACACTGAAGCTTTCTTT.

The CDR3 sequence: CASSFSIRGEQYF. CDR3 sequence (DNA): TGTGCCAGCAGTTTTTCCATCAGGGGCGAGCAGTACTTC. V is TRBV27 and J is TRBJ2-7; TRBD1 is a possible D gene (6 bases). Trimming took 3 bases from V and 6 from J, leaving 12 bases between them. Germline CDR1 is MNHEY and CDR2 is SMNVEV (reference sequence). This CDR3 contains 13 residues.